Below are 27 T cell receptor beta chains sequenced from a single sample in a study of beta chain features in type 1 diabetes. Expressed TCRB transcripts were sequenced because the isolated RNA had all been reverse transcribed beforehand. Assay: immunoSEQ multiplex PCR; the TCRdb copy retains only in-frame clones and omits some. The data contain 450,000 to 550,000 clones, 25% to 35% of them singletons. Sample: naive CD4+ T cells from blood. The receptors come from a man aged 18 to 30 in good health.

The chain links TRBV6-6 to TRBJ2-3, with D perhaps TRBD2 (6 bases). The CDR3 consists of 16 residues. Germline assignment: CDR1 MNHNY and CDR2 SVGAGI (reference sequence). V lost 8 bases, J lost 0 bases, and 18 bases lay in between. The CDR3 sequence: CASRPPGVLSTDTQYF. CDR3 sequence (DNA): TGTGCCAGCCGCCCCCCGGGGGTCCTTAGCACAGATACGCAGTATTTT.

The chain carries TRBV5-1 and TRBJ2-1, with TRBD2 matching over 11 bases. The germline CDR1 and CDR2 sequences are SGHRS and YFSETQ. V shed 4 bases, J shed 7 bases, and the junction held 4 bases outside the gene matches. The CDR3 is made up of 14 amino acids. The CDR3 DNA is TGCGCCAGCAGCCTATGGACTAGCGGGAATGAGCAGTTCTTC. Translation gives CASSLWTSGNEQFF.

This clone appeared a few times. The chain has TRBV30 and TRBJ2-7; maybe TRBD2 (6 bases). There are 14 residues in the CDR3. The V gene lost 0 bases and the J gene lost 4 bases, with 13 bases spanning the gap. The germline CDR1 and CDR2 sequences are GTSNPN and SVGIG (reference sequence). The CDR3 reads CAWSVLLGRYEQYF. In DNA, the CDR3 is TGTGCCTGGAGTGTACTCTTGGGGAGGTACGAGCAGTACTTC.

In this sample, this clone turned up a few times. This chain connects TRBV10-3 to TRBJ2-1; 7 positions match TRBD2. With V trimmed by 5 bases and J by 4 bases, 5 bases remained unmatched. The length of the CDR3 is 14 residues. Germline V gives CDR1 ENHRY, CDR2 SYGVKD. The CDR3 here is CAISPAGAYNEQFF. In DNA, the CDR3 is TGTGCCATCAGTCCCGCGGGAGCGTACAATGAGCAGTTCTTC.

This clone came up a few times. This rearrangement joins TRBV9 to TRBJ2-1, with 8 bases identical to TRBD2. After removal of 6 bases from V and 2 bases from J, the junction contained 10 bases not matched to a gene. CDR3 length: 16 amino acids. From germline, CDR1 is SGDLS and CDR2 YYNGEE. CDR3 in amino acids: CASTGSGSLAYNEQFF. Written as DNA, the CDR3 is TGTGCCAGCACAGGGAGCGGGAGTCTCGCCTACAATGAGCAGTTCTTC.

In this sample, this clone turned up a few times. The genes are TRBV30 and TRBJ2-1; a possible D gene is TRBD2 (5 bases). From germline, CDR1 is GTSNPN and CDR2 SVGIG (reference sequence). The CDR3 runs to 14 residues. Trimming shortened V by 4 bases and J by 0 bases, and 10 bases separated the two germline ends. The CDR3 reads CAWKRDSSYNEQFF. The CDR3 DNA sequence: TGTGCCTGGAAGAGGGATTCCTCCTACAATGAGCAGTTCTTC.

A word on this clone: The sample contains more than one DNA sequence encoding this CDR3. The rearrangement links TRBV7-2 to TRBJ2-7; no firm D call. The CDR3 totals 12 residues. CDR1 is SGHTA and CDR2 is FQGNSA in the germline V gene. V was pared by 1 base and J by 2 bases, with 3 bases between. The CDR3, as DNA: TGTGCCAGCAGCTTAGTCGCCTACGAGCAGTACTTC. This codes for CASSLVAYEQYF.

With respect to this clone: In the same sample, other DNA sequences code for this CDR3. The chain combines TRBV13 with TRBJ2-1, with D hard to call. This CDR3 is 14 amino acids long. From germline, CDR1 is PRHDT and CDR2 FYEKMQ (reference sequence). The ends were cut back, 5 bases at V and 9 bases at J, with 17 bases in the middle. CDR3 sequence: CASSVRPEGVEQFF. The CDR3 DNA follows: TGTGCCAGCAGCGTTAGACCGGAAGGCGTTGAGCAGTTCTTC. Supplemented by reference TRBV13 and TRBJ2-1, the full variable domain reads AAGVIQSPRHLIKEKRETATLKCYPIPRHDTVYWYQQGPGQDPQFLISFYEKMQSDKGSIPDRFSAQQFSDYHSELNMSSLELGDSALYFCASSVRPEGVEQFFGPGTRLTVL.

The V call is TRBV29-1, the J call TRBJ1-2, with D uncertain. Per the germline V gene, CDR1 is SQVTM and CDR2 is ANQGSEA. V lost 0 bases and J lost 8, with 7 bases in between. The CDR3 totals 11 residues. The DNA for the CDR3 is TGCAGCGTTGAAGAGCTTCGCGGCTACACCTTC. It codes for CSVEELRGYTF. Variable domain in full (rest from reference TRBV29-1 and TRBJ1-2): SAVISQKPSRDICQRGTSLTIQCQVDSQVTMMFWYRQQPGQSLTLIATANQGSEATYESGFVIDKFPISRPNLTFSTLTVSNMSPEDSSIYLCSVEELRGYTFGSGTRLTVV.

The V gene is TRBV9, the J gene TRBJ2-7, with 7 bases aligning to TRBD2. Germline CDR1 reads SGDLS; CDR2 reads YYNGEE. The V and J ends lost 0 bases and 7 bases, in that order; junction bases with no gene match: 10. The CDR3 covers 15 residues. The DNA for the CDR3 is TGTGCCAGCAGCGTAGCTCTAGCGGCCATGGGGGAGCAGTACTTC. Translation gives CASSVALAAMGEQYF.

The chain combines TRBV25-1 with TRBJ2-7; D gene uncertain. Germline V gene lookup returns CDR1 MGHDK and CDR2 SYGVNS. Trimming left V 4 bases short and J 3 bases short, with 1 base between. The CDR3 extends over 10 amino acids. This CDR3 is CASSGYEQYF. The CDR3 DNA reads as TGTGCCAGCAGTGGCTACGAGCAGTACTTC.

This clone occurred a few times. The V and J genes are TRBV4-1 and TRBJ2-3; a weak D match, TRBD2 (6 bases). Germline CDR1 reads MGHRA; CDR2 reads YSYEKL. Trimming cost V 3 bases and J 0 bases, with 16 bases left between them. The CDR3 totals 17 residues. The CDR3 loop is CASSQVRRGFSTDTQYF. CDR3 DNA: TGCGCCAGCAGCCAGGTTCGGCGGGGCTTTAGCACAGATACGCAGTATTTT.

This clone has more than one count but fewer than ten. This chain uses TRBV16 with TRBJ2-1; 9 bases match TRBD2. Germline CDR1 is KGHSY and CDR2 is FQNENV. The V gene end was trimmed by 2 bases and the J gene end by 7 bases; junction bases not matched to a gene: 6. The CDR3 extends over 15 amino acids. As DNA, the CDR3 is TGTGCCAGCAGCCAAGCGGGAGGGCCCGAAAATGAGCAGTTCTTC. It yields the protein CASSQAGGPENEQFF.

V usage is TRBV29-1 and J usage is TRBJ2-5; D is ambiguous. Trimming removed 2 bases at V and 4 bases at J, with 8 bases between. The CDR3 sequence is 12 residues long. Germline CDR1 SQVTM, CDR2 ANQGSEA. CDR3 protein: CSVERVGETQYF. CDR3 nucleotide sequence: TGCAGCGTTGAAAGGGTAGGAGAGACCCAGTACTTC.

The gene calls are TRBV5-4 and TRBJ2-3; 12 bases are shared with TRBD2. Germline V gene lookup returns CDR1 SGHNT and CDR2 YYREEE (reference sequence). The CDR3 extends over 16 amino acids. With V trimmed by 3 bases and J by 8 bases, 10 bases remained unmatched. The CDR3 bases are TGTGCCAGCAGCTCCCGACTAGCGGGAGTTCGGGGTACGCAGTATTTT. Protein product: CASSSRLAGVRGTQYF. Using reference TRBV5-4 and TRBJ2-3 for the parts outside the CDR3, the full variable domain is ETGVTQSPTHLIKTRGQQVTLRCSSQSGHNTVSWYQQALGQGPQFIFQYYREEENGRGNFPPRFSGLQFPNYSSELNVNALELDDSALYLCASSSRLAGVRGTQYFGPGTRLTVL.

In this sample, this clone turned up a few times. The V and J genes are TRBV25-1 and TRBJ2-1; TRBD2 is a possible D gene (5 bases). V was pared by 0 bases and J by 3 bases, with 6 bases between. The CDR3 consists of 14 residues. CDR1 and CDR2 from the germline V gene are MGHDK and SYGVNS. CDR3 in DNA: TGTGCCAGCAGTGAATATGAGGGCTACAATGAGCAGTTCTTC. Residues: CASSEYEGYNEQFF.

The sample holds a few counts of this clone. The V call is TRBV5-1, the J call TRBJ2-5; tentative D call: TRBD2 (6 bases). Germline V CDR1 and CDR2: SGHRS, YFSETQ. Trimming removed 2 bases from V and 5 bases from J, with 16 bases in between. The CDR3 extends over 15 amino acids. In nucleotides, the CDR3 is TGCGCCAGCAGCTTTACAGGCCAGAGCGGGGAGACCCAGTACTTC. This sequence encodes CASSFTGQSGETQYF.

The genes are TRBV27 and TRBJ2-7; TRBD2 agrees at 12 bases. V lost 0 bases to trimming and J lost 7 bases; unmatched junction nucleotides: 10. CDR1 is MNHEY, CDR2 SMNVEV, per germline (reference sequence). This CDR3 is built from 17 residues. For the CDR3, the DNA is TGTGCCAGCAGTTTATCCTCTAGCGGGAGGGTCTGGAATGAGCAGTACTTC. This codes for CASSLSSSGRVWNEQYF.

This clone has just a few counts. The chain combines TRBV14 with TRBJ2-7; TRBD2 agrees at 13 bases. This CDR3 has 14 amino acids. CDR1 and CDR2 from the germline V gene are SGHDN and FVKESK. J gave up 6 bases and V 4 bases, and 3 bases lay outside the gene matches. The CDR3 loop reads CASSLRTSGSEQYF. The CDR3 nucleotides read TGTGCCAGCAGCCTCCGGACTAGCGGGAGCGAGCAGTACTTC.

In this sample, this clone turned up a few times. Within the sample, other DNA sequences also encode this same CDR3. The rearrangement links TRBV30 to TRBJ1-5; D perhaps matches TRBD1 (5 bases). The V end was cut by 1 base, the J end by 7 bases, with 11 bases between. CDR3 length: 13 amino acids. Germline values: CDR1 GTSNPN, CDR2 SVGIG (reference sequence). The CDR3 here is CAWSARDGQPQHF. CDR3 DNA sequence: TGTGCCTGGAGTGCTAGGGACGGACAGCCCCAGCATTTT.

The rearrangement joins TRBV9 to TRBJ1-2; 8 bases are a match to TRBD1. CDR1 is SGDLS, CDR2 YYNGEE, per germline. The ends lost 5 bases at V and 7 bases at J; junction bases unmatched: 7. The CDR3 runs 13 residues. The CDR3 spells CASRETGVGGYTF. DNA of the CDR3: TGTGCCAGCAGAGAGACAGGGGTCGGTGGCTACACCTTC.

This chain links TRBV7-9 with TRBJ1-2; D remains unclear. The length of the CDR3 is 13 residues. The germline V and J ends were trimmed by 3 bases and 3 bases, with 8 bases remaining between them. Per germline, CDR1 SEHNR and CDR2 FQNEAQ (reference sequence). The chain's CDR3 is CASSFSTDYGYTF. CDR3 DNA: TGTGCCAGCAGCTTTTCGACGGACTATGGCTACACCTTC.

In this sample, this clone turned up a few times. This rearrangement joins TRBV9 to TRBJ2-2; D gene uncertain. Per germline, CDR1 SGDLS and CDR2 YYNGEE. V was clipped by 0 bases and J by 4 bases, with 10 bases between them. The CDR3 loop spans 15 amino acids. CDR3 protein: CASSVAGSGTGELFF. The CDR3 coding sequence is TGTGCCAGCAGCGTAGCGGGTTCGGGCACCGGGGAGCTGTTTTTT.

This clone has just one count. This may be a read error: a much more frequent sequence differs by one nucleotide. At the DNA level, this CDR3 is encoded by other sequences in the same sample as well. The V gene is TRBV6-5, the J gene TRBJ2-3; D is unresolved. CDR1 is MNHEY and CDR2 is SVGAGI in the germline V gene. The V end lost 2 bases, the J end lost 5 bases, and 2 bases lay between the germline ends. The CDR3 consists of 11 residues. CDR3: CASSYRDTQYF. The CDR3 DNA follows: TGTGCCAGCAGTTACAGAGATACGCAGTATTTT.

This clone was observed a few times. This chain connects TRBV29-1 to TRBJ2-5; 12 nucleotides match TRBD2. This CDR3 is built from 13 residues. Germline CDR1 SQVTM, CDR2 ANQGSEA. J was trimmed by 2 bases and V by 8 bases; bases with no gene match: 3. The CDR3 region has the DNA TGCAGCTCTAGCGGGAGGGGTCAAGAGACCCAGTACTTC. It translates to CSSSGRGQETQYF.

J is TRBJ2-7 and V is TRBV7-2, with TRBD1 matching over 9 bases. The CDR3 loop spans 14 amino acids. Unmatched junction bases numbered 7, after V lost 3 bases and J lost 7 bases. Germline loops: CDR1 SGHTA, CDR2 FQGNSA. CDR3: CASSFGQGRKEQYF. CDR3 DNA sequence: TGTGCCAGCAGCTTTGGACAGGGGCGTAAGGAGCAGTACTTC. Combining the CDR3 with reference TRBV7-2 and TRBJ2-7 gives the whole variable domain GAGVSQSPSNKVTEKGKDVELRCDPISGHTALYWYRQSLGQGLEFLIYFQGNSAPDKSGLPSDRFSAERTGGSVSTLTIQRTQQEDSAVYLCASSFGQGRKEQYFGPGTRLTVT.

The CDR3 reads CASSVDRGRYGYTF. The DNA for the CDR3 is TGTGCCAGCAGCGTAGACAGGGGCCGCTATGGCTACACCTTC. V gene TRBV9 combines with J gene TRBJ1-2; 7 bases match TRBD1. The CDR3 is made up of 14 amino acids. After removal of 0 bases from V and 4 bases from J, the junction contained 3 bases not matched to a gene. Germline CDR1 reads SGDLS; CDR2 reads YYNGEE.